This TCR beta chain originates from a study of technical replicates of blood from several donors. Germline CDR1 SGHTS, CDR2 YDEGEE. V dropped 2 bases and J dropped 3; count of bases not matched to a gene: 7. The length of the CDR3 is 17 residues. The data were produced by immunoSEQ multiplex PCR, yet TCRdb's version contains in-frame clones alone and is incomplete. The sample has 75,000 to 95,000 clones; almost 97% are singletons. V is TRBV5-8 and J is TRBJ2-4; 11 nucleotides agree with TRBD2. This TCR was recovered from a human donor in good health. Specimen: T cells isolated from PBMCs. CDR3 loop: CASSFKPSGRIKNIQYF. The CDR3 DNA sequence: TGTGCCAGCAGCTTTAAGCCTAGCGGGAGGATCAAAAACATTCAGTACTTC.